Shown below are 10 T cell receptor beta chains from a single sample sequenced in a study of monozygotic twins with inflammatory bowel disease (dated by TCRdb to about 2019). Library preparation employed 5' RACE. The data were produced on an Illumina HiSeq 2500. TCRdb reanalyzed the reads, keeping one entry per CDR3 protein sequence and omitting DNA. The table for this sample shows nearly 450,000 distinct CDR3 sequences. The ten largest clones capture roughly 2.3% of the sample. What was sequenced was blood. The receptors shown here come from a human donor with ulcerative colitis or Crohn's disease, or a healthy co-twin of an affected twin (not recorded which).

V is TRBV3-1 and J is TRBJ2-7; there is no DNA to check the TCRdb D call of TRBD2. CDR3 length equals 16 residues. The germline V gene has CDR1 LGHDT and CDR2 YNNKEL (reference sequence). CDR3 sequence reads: CASSQDRDLAPLEQYF.

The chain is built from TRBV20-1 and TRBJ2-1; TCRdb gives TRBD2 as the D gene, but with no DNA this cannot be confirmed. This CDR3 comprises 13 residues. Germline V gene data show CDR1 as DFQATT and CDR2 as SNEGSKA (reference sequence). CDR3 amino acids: CSARRLAIGEQFF.

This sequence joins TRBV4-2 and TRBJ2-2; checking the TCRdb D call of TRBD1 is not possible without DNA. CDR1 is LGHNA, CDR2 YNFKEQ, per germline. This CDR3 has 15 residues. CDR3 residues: CASSQEGALTGELFF.

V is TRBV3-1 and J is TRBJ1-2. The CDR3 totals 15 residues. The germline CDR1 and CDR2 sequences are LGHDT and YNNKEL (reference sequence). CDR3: CASSQVQGSAYGYTF.

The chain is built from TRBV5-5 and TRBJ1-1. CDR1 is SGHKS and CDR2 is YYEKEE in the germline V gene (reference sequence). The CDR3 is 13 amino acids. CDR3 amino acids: CASSFPSKTEAFF.

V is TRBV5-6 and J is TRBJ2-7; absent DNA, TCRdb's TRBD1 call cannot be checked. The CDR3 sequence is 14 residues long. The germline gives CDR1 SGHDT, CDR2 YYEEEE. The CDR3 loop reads CASSGRGSSYEQYF.

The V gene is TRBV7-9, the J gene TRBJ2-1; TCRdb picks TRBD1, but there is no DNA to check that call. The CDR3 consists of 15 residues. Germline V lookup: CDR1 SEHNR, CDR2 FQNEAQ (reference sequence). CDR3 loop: CASSHGAFQGNEQFF.

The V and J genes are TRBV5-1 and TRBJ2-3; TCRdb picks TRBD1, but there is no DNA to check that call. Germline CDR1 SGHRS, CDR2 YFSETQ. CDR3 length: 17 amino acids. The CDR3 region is CASSRAGAILSTVEQYF.

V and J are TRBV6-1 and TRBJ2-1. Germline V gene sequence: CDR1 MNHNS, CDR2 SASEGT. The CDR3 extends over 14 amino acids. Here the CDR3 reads CASSPTASYNEQFF.

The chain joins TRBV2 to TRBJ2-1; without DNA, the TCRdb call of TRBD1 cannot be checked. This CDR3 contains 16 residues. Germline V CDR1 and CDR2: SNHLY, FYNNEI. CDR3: CASSVTGTPSYNEQFF.